This T cell receptor (beta chain) was identified during a study of blood T cells in healthy people across ages. CDR1 SGHAT and CDR2 FQNNGV come from the germline V gene. This CDR3 comprises 14 residues. The second PCR ran about 6 to 11 cycles with a sample-barcoded 5' primer and J-beta primers. TCRdb analysed the 5' RACE reads with MiXCR anew, one entry per CDR3 protein. The profile shows about 1 million distinct CDR3 sequences, almost 25% of them singletons. This clonotype turned up a few times. Another study also made use of these data, one on T cells of mothers and their children.

This clonotype was obtained from a girl aged 2 to 10 in good health. This chain uses TRBV11-2 with TRBJ2-5; 8 bases align to TRBD2. The J call may be mistaken, given a closer DNA end match to TRBJ2-7. The specimen sequenced was blood. CDR3 in amino acids: CASSSLAGTYEQYF. Here the CDR3 DNA reads TGTGCCAGCAGCTCTTTAGCGGGGACCTACGAGCAGTACTTC.